This T cell receptor beta chain was captured by sequencing in a study of T cell changes during pregnancy in multiple sclerosis. V lost 5 bases to trimming and J lost 5 bases; unmatched junction nucleotides: 7. Germline lookup yields CDR1 SEHNR and CDR2 FQNEAQ (reference sequence). CDR3 length: 16 amino acids. The assay was immunoSEQ multiplex PCR, and TCRdb's table has in-frame clones only and misses some. The repertoire holds approximately 90,000 clones, with around 90% as singletons. The sample was peripheral blood, taken before pregnancy. J is TRBJ2-1 and V is TRBV7-9; 12 bases fit TRBD2. The TCR comes from a female donor with multiple sclerosis, enrolled in a pregnancy study. CDR3 in DNA: TGTGCCAGCAGCCTAGGACTAGCGGGGATACACAATGAGCAGTTCTTC. It encodes CASSLGLAGIHNEQFF.